This T cell receptor beta chain was documented in a study of OX40 agonist ivuxolimab in advanced cancers. About the research overall: Patients were treated with intravenous ivuxolimab, dosed at 0.01 to 10 mg/kg and infused every 2 weeks. Earlier treatment with anti-PD-1, anti-PD-L1 or anti-CTLA-4 was permitted, and under 50% had received some. Patients receiving dose escalation had hepatocellular carcinoma, melanoma, renal cell or head and neck cancer. Study findings and constraints: Doses of 0.1 to 3.0 mg/kg were accompanied by clonal expansion of CD4+ and CD8+ blood T cells by week 6.

Clones were read by immunoSEQ multiplex PCR, and TCRdb kept only the in-frame ones, dropping some. The table shows 75,000 to 80,000 clones, with 81% occurring only once. This clone was detected only once. Its antigen is still unknown. Its ends do not fully match the called genes, so a read error is possible. The length of the CDR3 is 15 residues. Germline V gene data show CDR1 as LGHNA and CDR2 as YSLEER. The receptor's source is an adult with an advanced solid tumor such as melanoma, head and neck, liver or kidney cancer. The chain has TRBV4-3 and TRBJ2-1; 7 nucleotides agree with TRBD2. The sequenced sample was CD4+ or CD8+ T cells sorted from blood, obtained in a trial of the OX40 agonist ivuxolimab. CDR3 sequence reads: CASSQEGAGYSEQFF. CDR3 coding DNA: TGCGCCAGCAGCCAAGAAGGAGCGGGATACAGTGAGCAGTTCTTC.